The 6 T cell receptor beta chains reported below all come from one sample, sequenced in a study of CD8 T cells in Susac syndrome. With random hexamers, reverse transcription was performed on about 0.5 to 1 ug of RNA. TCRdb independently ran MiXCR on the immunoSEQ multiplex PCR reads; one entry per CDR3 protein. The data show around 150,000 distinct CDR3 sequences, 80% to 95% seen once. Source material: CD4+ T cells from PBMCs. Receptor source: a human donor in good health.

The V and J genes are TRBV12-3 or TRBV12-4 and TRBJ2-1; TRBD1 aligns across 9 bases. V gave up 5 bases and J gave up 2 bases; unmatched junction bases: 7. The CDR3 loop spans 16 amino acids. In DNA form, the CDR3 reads TGTGCCAGCAGTCCAGGGACAGGGAGAGCCTACAATGAGCAGTTCTTC. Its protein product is CASSPGTGRAYNEQFF.

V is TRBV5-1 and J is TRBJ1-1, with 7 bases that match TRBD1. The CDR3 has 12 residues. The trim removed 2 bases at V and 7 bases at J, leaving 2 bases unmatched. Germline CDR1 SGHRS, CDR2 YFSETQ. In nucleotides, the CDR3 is TGCGCCAGCAGCTTTACAGGGGTTGAAGCTTTCTTT. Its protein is CASSFTGVEAFF.

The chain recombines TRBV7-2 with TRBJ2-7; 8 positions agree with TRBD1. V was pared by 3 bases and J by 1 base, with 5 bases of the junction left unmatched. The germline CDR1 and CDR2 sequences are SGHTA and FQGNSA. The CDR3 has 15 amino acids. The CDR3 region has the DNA TGTGCCAGCAGCTTCGCCGGGACAGGATCCTACGAGCAGTACTTC. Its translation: CASSFAGTGSYEQYF. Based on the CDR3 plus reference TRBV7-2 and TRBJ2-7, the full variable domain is GAGVSQSPSNKVTEKGKDVELRCDPISGHTALYWYRQSLGQGLEFLIYFQGNSAPDKSGLPSDRFSAERTGGSVSTLTIQRTQQEDSAVYLCASSFAGTGSYEQYFGPGTRLTVT.

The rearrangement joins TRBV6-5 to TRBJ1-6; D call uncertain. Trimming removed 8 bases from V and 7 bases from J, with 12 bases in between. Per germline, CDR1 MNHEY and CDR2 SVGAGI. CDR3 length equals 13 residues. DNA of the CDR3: TGTGCCAGCCAACGAGGGCGCAATTCACCCCTCCACTTT. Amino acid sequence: CASQRGRNSPLHF.

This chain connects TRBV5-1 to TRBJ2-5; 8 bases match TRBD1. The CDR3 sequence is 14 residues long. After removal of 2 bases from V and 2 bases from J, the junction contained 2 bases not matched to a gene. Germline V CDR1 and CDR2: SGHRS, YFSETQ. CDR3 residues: CASSFYRGQETQYF. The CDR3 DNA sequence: TGCGCCAGCAGCTTTTACAGGGGGCAAGAGACCCAGTACTTC.

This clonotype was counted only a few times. The CDR3 protein is CASSLTQNTEAFF. In nucleotides, the CDR3 is TGCGCCAGCAGCTTGACCCAGAACACTGAAGCTTTCTTT. The chain couples TRBV5-1 to TRBJ1-1, with D hard to call. The length of the CDR3 is 13 residues. V gave up 1 base and J gave up 1 base, with 5 bases separating them. Germline assignment: CDR1 SGHRS and CDR2 YFSETQ. Filled out from reference TRBV5-1 and TRBJ1-1, the complete variable domain reads KAGVTQTPRYLIKTRGQQVTLSCSPISGHRSVSWYQQTPGQGLQFLFEYFSETQRNKGNFPGRFSGRQFSNSRSEMNVSTLELGDSALYLCASSLTQNTEAFFGQGTRLTVV.